Presented here are 29 T cell receptor beta chains from one specimen sequenced in a study of T cells in Graves' hyperthyroidism and ophthalmopathy. Amplification targeted TCR beta CDR3 regions from RNA transcripts. The primer set for the first-round RT-PCR of the TCR CDR3 was HTBI. MiXCR, applied by TCRdb to the multiplex PCR reads, yields one record per CDR3 protein. The sample has about 380,000 distinct CDR3 sequences, 14% seen once. The source material was blood. The receptor set was obtained from a woman aged 25 to 39 with Graves' ophthalmopathy.

Points on this clonotype: A much more abundant neighbour one base away suggests this may be a read error. The rearrangement uses TRBV5-5 and TRBJ2-7, with TRBD1 identical over 8 bases. Germline V lookup: CDR1 SGHKS, CDR2 YYEKEE (reference sequence). The CDR3 loop spans 13 amino acids. The CDR3 coding sequence is TGTGCCAGCTCTCACCGGACAGGGCTCGAGCAGCACTTC. Protein product: CASSHRTGLEQHF.

This clonotype was seen at least ten times. The chain employs TRBV28 and TRBJ1-2; 7 bases are a match to TRBD1. There are 16 residues in the CDR3. Germline V CDR1 and CDR2: MDHEN, SYDVKM. V gave up 1 base and J gave up 7 bases; unmatched junction bases: 12. CDR3 bases: TGTGCCAGCAGTTTATCGGGACAGCTTGATTTTCGTGGCTACACCTTC. It yields the protein CASSLSGQLDFRGYTF.

This clonotype was counted a few times. The chain combines TRBV18 with TRBJ2-5; 7 bases align to TRBD1. Germline-derived CDR1 and CDR2 are KGHSH and LQKENI. This CDR3 is built from 15 residues. The ends lost 8 bases at V and 8 bases at J; junction bases unmatched: 17. CDR3: CASTPTGPLDGTQYF. CDR3 sequence (DNA): TGTGCCAGCACCCCGACAGGGCCCCTAGATGGAACCCAGTACTTC.

The table lists this clonotype with many counts. This chain joins TRBV6-1 and TRBJ1-5; 10 positions agree with TRBD1. With V trimmed by 3 bases and J by 6 bases, 11 bases remained unmatched. The CDR3 sequence is 17 residues long. Germline V lookup: CDR1 MNHNS, CDR2 SASEGT. The chain's CDR3 is CASSEKLGTGDGQPQHF. CDR3 bases: TGTGCCAGCAGTGAGAAGCTAGGGACAGGGGACGGTCAGCCCCAGCATTTT.

This clonotype has a handful of counts. The junction departs from the called germline gene at one end, perhaps through a read error. The J gene is TRBJ2-1, the V gene TRBV29-1; D might be TRBD1 (6 bases). Germline-derived CDR1 and CDR2 are SQVTM and ANQGSEA. The CDR3 has 17 residues. Written as DNA, the CDR3 is TGCAGCGTTGGGGGGACACCGCAGTCGGGCTCCCACAATGAGCAGTTCTTC. This gives the protein CSVGGTPQSGSHNEQFF.

This clonotype was seen many times. The gene calls are TRBV9 and TRBJ1-2; D is unclear. The CDR3 runs 11 residues. The V gene lost 3 bases and the J gene lost 5 bases, with 5 bases spanning the gap. Germline V CDR1 and CDR2: SGDLS, YYNGEE. The CDR3 DNA is TGTGCCAGCAGCGGAGCGTATGGCTACACCTTC. This codes for CASSGAYGYTF.

The CDR3 DNA is TGTGCCAGCAGCATTCGACCCTCCCCCACCGGGGAGCTGTTTTTT. Its translation is CASSIRPSPTGELFF. This chain links TRBV9 with TRBJ2-2; no definite D call. The CDR3 spans 15 residues. The V and J ends lost 4 bases and 4 bases respectively, with 14 bases between them. The V gene's germline CDR1 is SGDLS and CDR2 YYNGEE.

The chain joins TRBV28 to TRBJ1-3; tentatively, D is TRBD1 (5 bases). CDR3 length: 15 residues. CDR1 and CDR2 (germline): MDHEN, SYDVKM. V dropped 3 bases and J dropped 6 bases, with 15 bases sitting between them. Here the CDR3 DNA reads TGTGCCAGCAGTTTCCCCGGTGGGGGACTAAACACCATATATTTT. It encodes CASSFPGGGLNTIYF.

In DNA form, the CDR3 reads TGTGCCAGCAGCAAAACAGGGATCGGTGGCTACACCTTC. This translates into CASSKTGIGGYTF. The J gene is TRBJ1-2, the V gene TRBV12-3 or TRBV12-4, with D tentatively TRBD1 (6 bases). V lost 6 bases to trimming and J lost 7 bases, with 15 bases between them. The CDR3 runs 13 residues.

This clonotype was seen ten or more times. The V gene is TRBV11-2, the J gene TRBJ2-4, with TRBD1 as a possible D gene (5 bases). V was shortened by 2 bases and J by 2 bases, with 13 bases between the two germline ends. Germline CDR1 is SGHAT and CDR2 is FQNNGV. The length of the CDR3 is 16 residues. The chain's CDR3 is CASSLSREWTKNIQYF. The CDR3 DNA sequence: TGTGCCAGCAGCTTAAGCAGGGAATGGACCAAAAACATTCAGTACTTC.

The chain is built from TRBV18 and TRBJ2-6, with 7 bases identical to TRBD1. Germline lookup yields CDR1 KGHSH and CDR2 LQKENI. This CDR3 has 15 residues. Trimming took 6 bases from V and 4 from J; bases not matched to a gene: 6. The CDR3 sequence: CASSDQGQGANVLTF. The CDR3 DNA sequence: TGTGCCAGCTCCGACCAGGGACAGGGGGCCAACGTCCTGACTTTC.

At least ten counts were recorded for this clonotype. The chain has TRBV18 and TRBJ2-7; D gene unclear. The germline V gene encodes CDR1 KGHSH and CDR2 LQKENI. V lost 3 bases to trimming and J lost 0 bases, with 12 bases between them. The CDR3 has 15 residues. The CDR3 reads CASSPEVGISYEQYF. CDR3 sequence (DNA): TGTGCCAGCTCACCCGAAGTGGGCATCTCCTACGAGCAGTACTTC.

Ten or more counts support this clonotype. The chain links TRBV7-9 to TRBJ1-2; D ambiguous. The germline V gene has CDR1 SEHNR and CDR2 FQNEAQ (reference sequence). This CDR3 region has 12 residues. Trimming took 5 bases from V and 3 from J, leaving 7 bases between them. In DNA, the CDR3 is TGTGCCAGCAGCACGACGGACTATGGCTACACCTTC. Residues: CASSTTDYGYTF.

A word on this clonotype: With a much larger clone just one base away, this may be a read error. V gene TRBV6-1 combines with J gene TRBJ2-3; D gene uncertain. V was pared by 3 bases and J by 4 bases, with 8 bases between. The germline V gene has CDR1 MNHNS and CDR2 SASEGT. CDR3 size: 13 residues. CDR3 coding DNA: TGTGCCAGCAGTGAGACACGCGCAGATACGCAGTATTTT. Protein sequence: CASSETRADTQYF.

This clonotype was recorded many times. V is TRBV20-1 and J is TRBJ2-6; the D gene is possibly TRBD2 (6 bases). Germline lookup yields CDR1 DFQATT and CDR2 SNEGSKA (reference sequence). The CDR3 is 15 residues long. The ends were cut back, 0 bases at V and 4 bases at J, with 10 bases in the middle. For the CDR3, the DNA is TGCAGTGCTAGAGATAGCGGCAAGGGGGCCAACGTCCTGACTTTC. The encoded protein is CSARDSGKGANVLTF.

The chain combines TRBV29-1 with TRBJ2-3; 10 bases are a match to TRBD2. J lost 10 bases, V lost 4 bases, and 17 bases had no gene match. The CDR3 is 16 residues long. Germline V gene data show CDR1 as SQVTM and CDR2 as ANQGSEA. The DNA for the CDR3 is TGCAGCGTTGGAGGGGAAATTAGCGGGGGGCCCGAGGCGCAGTATTTT. It is translated as CSVGGEISGGPEAQYF.

This clonotype has at least ten counts. J is TRBJ1-5 and V is TRBV3-1; 8 bases fit TRBD1. The V segment lost 6 bases and the J segment 1 base; nucleotides outside the gene matches: 2. CDR3 length equals 14 residues. The germline gives CDR1 LGHDT, CDR2 YNNKEL (reference sequence). CDR3 sequence reads: CASSGDRSNQPQHF. In DNA form, the CDR3 reads TGTGCCAGCAGTGGGGACAGGAGCAATCAGCCCCAGCATTTT.

This clonotype was seen repeatedly, ten times or more. The chain has TRBV13 and TRBJ1-1; D remains unclear. The CDR3 covers 14 residues. CDR1 and CDR2 (germline): PRHDT, FYEKMQ (reference sequence). With 2 bases removed from V and 6 bases from J, the gap between germline ends came to 13 bases. For the CDR3, the DNA is TGTGCCAGCAGCTTACTGGAAACCATGTCTGAAGCTTTCTTT. Translating it yields CASSLLETMSEAFF. The full variable domain, its missing parts supplied by reference TRBV13 and TRBJ1-1, is AAGVIQSPRHLIKEKRETATLKCYPIPRHDTVYWYQQGPGQDPQFLISFYEKMQSDKGSIPDRFSAQQFSDYHSELNMSSLELGDSALYFCASSLLETMSEAFFGQGTRLTVV.

This clonotype has at least ten counts. The genes are TRBV3-1 and TRBJ2-1, with a possible D match to TRBD1 (7 bases). Germline CDR1 and CDR2: LGHDT and YNNKEL (reference sequence). The CDR3 has 16 amino acids. Trimming shortened V by 2 bases and J by 2 bases, and 13 bases separated the two germline ends. Here the CDR3 reads CASSQMEGATYNEQFF. CDR3 DNA sequence: TGTGCCAGCAGCCAAATGGAGGGGGCGACCTACAATGAGCAGTTCTTC.

This clonotype was detected only a few times. This sequence joins TRBV4-2 and TRBJ2-1; possibly TRBD2 for D (5 bases). V was trimmed by 0 bases and J by 8 bases, leaving 11 bases between them. Germline V gene data show CDR1 as LGHNA and CDR2 as YNFKEQ. The CDR3 extends over 14 amino acids. As DNA, the CDR3 is TGTGCCAGCAGCCAAGAGAGCGGTTCGGATGAGCAGTTCTTC. Its protein is CASSQESGSDEQFF.

Ten or more counts support this clonotype. This chain uses TRBV5-1 with TRBJ2-6; 7 bases agree with TRBD1. V lost 0 bases, J lost 1 base, and 4 bases stayed unmatched. In germline, CDR1 is SGHRS, CDR2 YFSETQ. This CDR3 region has 17 residues. The CDR3 region is CASSLEGARSGANVLTF. CDR3 bases: TGCGCCAGCAGCTTGGAGGGGGCGAGATCTGGGGCCAACGTCCTGACTTTC. Full variable domain (missing parts from reference TRBV5-1 and TRBJ2-6): KAGVTQTPRYLIKTRGQQVTLSCSPISGHRSVSWYQQTPGQGLQFLFEYFSETQRNKGNFPGRFSGRQFSNSRSEMNVSTLELGDSALYLCASSLEGARSGANVLTFGAGSRLTVL.

In its sample, this clonotype was seen many times. This chain uses TRBV20-1 with TRBJ1-5, with TRBD1 identical over 9 bases. Trimming removed 3 bases from V and 6 bases from J; junction bases left unmatched: 9. The germline gives CDR1 DFQATT, CDR2 SNEGSKA (reference sequence). There are 15 residues in the CDR3. CDR3 region: CSARLTGGRGQPQHF. As DNA, the CDR3 is TGCAGTGCTAGGCTTACAGGGGGCAGGGGTCAGCCCCAGCATTTT.

This clonotype was counted ten times or more. The chain couples TRBV2 to TRBJ2-6, with D tentatively TRBD1 (6 bases). The CDR3 consists of 17 residues. In germline, CDR1 is SNHLY, CDR2 FYNNEI. V was pared by 6 bases and J by 0 bases, with 15 bases between. CDR3 region: CASSLTGQLSGANVLTF. DNA for the CDR3: TGTGCCAGCAGCTTAACCGGACAGCTCTCTGGGGCCAACGTCCTGACTTTC.

This clonotype was recorded many times. The rearrangement links TRBV14 to TRBJ2-7, with D perhaps matching TRBD1 or TRBD2 (6 bases each). In germline, CDR1 is SGHDN, CDR2 FVKESK. The CDR3 loop spans 15 amino acids. Here the CDR3 DNA reads TGTCGACAGGTCCACAAGACTAGGATGGACTACGAGCAGTACTTC. Translating gives CRQVHKTRMDYEQYF.

This clonotype was counted many times. The rearrangement links TRBV15 to TRBJ1-1; 7 bases align to TRBD1. Germline loops: CDR1 LNHNV, CDR2 YYDKDF (reference sequence). Germline trimming cut 3 bases from V and 0 bases from J; bases unmatched to any gene: 4. The CDR3 is 15 amino acids. In DNA form, the CDR3 reads TGTGCCACCAGCAGGGGACAGACCATGAACACTGAAGCTTTCTTT. Its protein is CATSRGQTMNTEAFF.

This clonotype came up many times. The chain is built from TRBV6-1 and TRBJ1-6, with 9 positions matching TRBD1. The CDR3 is 18 residues long. V was pared by 7 bases and J by 7 bases, with 17 bases of the junction left unmatched. Germline CDR1 MNHNS, CDR2 SASEGT. The chain's CDR3 is CASTRVTNRGQGNSPLHF. CDR3 DNA: TGTGCCAGCACCAGAGTGACGAACAGGGGGCAAGGGAATTCACCCCTCCACTTT.

Here the CDR3 DNA reads TGTGCTAGTTCCGCCGATTATCACAACGTCCTGACTTTC. This sequence encodes CASSADYHNVLTF. The V call is TRBV12-5, the J call TRBJ2-6; unclear D gene. Trimming took off 8 bases at V and 9 bases at J, with 14 bases between the two ends. CDR1 LGHNT and CDR2 FRNRAP come from the germline V gene. CDR3 size: 13 residues.

The chain combines TRBV7-8 with TRBJ2-2; 9 positions agree with TRBD2. This CDR3 comprises 18 residues. V was pared by 6 bases and J by 4 bases, with 15 bases of the junction left unmatched. Germline V gives CDR1 SGHVS, CDR2 FQNEAQ. The CDR3 spells CASSSTSSAGGTTGELFF. CDR3 nucleotides: TGTGCCAGCAGTTCCACGAGCTCAGCGGGGGGTACCACCGGGGAGCTGTTTTTT.

This clonotype was picked up one time. This chain links TRBV19 with TRBJ1-6; D gene ambiguous. Germline V gives CDR1 LNHDA, CDR2 SQIVND (reference sequence). This CDR3 has 15 residues. Deletions cut 3 bases from V and 7 bases from J, with 13 bases between. CDR3 in DNA: TGTGCCAGTAGTATTCGGGAGGCGCGGAATTCACCCCTCCACTTT. Protein: CASSIREARNSPLHF. Complete variable domain (other parts from reference TRBV19 and TRBJ1-6): DGGITQSPKYLFRKEGQNVTLSCEQNLNHDAMYWYRQDPGQGLRLIYYSQIVNDFQKGDIAEGYSVSREKKESFPLTVTSAQKNPTAFYLCASSIREARNSPLHFGNGTRLTVT.